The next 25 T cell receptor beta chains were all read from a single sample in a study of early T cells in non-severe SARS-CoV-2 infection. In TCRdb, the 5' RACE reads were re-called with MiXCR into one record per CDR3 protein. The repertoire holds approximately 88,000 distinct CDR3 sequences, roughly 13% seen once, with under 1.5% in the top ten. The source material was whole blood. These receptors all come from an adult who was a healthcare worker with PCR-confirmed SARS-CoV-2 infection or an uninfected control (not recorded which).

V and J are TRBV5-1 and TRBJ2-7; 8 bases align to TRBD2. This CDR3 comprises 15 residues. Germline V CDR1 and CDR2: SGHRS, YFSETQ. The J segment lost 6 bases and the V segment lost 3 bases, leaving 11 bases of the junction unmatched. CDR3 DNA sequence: TGCGCCAGCAGCTCCACCTCGGGACTAGAGGTCGAGCAGTACTTC. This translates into CASSSTSGLEVEQYF.

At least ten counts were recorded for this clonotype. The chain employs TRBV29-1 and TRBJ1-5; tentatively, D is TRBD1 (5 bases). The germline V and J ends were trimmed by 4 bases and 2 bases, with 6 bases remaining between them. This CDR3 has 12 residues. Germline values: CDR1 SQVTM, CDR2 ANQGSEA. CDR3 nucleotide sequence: TGCAGCGTTGCACAGGGCAATCAGCCCCAGCATTTT. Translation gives CSVAQGNQPQHF.

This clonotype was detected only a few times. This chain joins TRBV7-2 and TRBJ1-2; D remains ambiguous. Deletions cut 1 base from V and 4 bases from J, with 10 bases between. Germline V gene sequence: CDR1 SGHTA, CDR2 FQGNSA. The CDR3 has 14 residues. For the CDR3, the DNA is TGTGCCAGCAGCTTAGACAGCTTGTCCTATGGCTACACCTTC. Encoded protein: CASSLDSLSYGYTF. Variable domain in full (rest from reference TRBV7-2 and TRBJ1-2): GAGVSQSPSNKVTEKGKDVELRCDPISGHTALYWYRQSLGQGLEFLIYFQGNSAPDKSGLPSDRFSAERTGGSVSTLTIQRTQQEDSAVYLCASSLDSLSYGYTFGSGTRLTVV.

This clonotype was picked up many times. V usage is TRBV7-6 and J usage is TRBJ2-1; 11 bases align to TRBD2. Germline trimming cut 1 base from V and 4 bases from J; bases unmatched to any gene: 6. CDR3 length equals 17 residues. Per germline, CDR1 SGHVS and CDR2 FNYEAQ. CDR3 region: CASSLEPSGGQYNEQFF. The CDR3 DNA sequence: TGTGCCAGCAGCTTAGAGCCTAGCGGGGGGCAATACAATGAGCAGTTCTTC.

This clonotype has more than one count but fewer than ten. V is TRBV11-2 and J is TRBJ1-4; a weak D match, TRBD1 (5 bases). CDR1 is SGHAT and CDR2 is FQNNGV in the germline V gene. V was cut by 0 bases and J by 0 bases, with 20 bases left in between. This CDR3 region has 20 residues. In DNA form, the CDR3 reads TGTGCCAGCAGCTTAGATCCGGTCACAGGAGAAGCGGCAACTAATGAAAAACTGTTTTTT. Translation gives CASSLDPVTGEAATNEKLFF.

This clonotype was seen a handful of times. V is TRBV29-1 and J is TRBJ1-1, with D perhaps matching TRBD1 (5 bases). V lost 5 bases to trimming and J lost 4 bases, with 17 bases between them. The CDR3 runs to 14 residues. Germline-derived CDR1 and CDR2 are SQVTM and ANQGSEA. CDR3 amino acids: CSVSQGSGSTEAFF. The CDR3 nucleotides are TGCAGCGTTAGCCAGGGATCAGGGAGCACTGAAGCTTTCTTT.

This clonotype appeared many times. CDR3 sequence: CASVSVQRGKQETQYF. As DNA, the CDR3 is TGTGCCAGCGTCTCAGTTCAGCGGGGCAAACAAGAGACCCAGTACTTC. The J gene is TRBJ2-5, the V gene TRBV7-9, with 7 bases fitting TRBD2. Germline values: CDR1 SEHNR, CDR2 FQNEAQ (reference sequence). CDR3 length: 16 residues. V gave up 8 bases and J gave up 2 bases; unmatched junction bases: 14. The variable domain in full, with the rest retrieved from reference TRBV7-9 and TRBJ2-5, is DTGVSQNPRHKITKRGQNVTFRCDPISEHNRLYWYRQTLGQGPEFLTYFQNEAQLEKSRLLSDRFSAERPKGSFSTLEIQRTEQGDSAMYLCASVSVQRGKQETQYFGPGTRLLVL.

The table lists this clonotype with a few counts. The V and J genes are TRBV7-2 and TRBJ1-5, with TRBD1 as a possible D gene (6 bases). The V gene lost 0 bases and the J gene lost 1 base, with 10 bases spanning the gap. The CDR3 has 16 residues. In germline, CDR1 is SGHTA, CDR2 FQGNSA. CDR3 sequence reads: CASSLASGASNQPQHF. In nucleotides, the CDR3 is TGTGCCAGCAGCTTAGCATCGGGGGCGAGCAATCAGCCCCAGCATTTT.

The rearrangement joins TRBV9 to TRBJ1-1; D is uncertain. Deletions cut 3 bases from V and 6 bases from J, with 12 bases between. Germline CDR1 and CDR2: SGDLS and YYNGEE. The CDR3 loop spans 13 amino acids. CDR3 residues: CASSDDNQPEAFF. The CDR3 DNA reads TGTGCCAGCAGCGACGACAACCAACCTGAAGCTTTCTTT.

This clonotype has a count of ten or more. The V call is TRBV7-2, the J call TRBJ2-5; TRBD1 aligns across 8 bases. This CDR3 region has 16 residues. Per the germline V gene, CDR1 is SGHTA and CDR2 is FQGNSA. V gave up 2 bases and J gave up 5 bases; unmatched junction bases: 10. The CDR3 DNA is TGTGCCAGCAGCTTACGGGGTGGACAGGGTGCGGAGACCCAGTACTTC. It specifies CASSLRGGQGAETQYF.

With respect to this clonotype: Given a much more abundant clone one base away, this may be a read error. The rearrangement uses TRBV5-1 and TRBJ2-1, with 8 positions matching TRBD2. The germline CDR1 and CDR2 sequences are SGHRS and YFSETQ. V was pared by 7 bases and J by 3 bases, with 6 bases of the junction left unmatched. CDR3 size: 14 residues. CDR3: CASGHGTSYNEQFF. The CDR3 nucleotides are TGCGCCAGCGGCCACGGGACTAGCTACAATGAGCAGTTCTTC.

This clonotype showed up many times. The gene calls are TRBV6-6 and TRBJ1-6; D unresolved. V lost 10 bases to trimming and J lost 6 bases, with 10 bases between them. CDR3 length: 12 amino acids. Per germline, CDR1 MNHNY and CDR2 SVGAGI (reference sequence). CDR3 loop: CATGEGNSPLHF. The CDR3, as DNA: TGTGCCACTGGGGAAGGTAATTCACCCCTCCACTTT.

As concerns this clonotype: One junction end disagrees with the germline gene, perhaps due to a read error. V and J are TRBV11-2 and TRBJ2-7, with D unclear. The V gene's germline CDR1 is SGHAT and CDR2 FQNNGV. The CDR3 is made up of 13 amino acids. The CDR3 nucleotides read TGTGCCAGCAGCCCCCCGAGACTCTACGGGCAGTACTTC. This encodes CASSPPRLYGQYF.

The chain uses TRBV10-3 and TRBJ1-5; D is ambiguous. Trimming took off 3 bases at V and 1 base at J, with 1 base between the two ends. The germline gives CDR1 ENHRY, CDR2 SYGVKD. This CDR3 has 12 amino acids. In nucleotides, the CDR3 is TGTGCCATCAGTGACAGCAATCAGCCCCAGCATTTT. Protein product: CAISDSNQPQHF.

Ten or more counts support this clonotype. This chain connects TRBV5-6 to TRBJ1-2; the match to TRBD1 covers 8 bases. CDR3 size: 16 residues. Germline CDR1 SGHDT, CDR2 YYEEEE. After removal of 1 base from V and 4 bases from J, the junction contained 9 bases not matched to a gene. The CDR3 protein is CASSLRTGGFTYGYTF. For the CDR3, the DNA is TGTGCCAGCAGCTTGCGTACAGGGGGATTTACCTATGGCTACACCTTC.

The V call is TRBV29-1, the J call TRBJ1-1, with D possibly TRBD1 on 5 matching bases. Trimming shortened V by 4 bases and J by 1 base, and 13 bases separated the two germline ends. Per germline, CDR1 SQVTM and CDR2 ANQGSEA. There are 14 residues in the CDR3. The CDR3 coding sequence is TGCAGCGTTGTGTTCGGGGCGGCGAACACTGAAGCTTTCTTT. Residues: CSVVFGAANTEAFF.

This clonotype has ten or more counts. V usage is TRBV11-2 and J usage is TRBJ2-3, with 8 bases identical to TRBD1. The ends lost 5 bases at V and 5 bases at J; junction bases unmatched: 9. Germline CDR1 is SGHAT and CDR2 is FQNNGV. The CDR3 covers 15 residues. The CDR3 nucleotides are TGTGCCAGCAGCCTTGACAGGGGCTGGGGAGATACGCAGTATTTT. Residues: CASSLDRGWGDTQYF.

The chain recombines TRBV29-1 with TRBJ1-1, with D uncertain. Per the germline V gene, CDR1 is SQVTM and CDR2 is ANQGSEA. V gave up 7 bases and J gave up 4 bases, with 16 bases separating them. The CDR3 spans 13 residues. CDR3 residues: CSATGRVPTEAFF. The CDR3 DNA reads TGCAGCGCCACTGGGCGTGTGCCCACTGAAGCTTTCTTT.

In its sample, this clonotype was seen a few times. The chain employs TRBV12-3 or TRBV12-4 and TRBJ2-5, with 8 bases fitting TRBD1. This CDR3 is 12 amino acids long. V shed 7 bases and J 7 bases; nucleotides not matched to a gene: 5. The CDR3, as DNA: TGTGCCAGCAATCCCGGGACAGGGACCCAGTACTTC. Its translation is CASNPGTGTQYF.

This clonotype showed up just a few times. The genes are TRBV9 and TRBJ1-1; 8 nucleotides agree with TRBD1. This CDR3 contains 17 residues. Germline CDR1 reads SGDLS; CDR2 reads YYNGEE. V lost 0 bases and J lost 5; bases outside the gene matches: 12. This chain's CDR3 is CASSVAFRGRRGTEAFF. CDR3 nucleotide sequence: TGTGCCAGCAGCGTAGCATTCAGGGGGCGTAGAGGGACTGAAGCTTTCTTT.

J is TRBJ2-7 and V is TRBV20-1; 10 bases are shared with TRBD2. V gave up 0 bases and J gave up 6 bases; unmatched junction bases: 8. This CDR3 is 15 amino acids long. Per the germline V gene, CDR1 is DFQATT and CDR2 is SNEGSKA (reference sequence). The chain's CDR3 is CSAREERGGLGEQYF. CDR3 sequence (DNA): TGCAGTGCTAGAGAGGAGCGGGGGGGCTTAGGCGAGCAGTACTTC.

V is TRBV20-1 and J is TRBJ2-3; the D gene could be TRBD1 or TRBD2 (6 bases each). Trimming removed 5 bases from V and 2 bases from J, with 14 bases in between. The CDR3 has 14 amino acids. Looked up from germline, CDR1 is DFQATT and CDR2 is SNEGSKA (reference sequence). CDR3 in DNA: TGCAGTGCTGGCACAGGGAGGTTCACAGATACGCAGTATTTT. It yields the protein CSAGTGRFTDTQYF.

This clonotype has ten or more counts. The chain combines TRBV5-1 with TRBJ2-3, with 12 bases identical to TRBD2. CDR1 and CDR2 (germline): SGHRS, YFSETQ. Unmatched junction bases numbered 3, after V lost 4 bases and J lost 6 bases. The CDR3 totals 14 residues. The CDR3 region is CASSTGTSGDTQYF. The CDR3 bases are TGCGCCAGCAGCACCGGGACTAGCGGGGATACGCAGTATTTT.

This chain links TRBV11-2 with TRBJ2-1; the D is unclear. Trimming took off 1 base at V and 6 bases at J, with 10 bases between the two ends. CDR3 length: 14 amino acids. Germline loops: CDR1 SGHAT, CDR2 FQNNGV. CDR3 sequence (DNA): TGTGCCAGCAGCTTAGTAGATTGGTTCAATGAGCAGTTCTTC. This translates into CASSLVDWFNEQFF.

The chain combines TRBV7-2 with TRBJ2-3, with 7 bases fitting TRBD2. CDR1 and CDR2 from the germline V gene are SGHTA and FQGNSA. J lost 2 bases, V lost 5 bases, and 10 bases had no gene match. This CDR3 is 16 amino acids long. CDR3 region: CASSPNGRGYTDTQYF. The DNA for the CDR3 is TGTGCCAGCAGCCCAAACGGGCGGGGGTACACAGATACGCAGTATTTT. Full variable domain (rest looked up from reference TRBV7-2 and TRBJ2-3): GAGVSQSPSNKVTEKGKDVELRCDPISGHTALYWYRQSLGQGLEFLIYFQGNSAPDKSGLPSDRFSAERTGGSVSTLTIQRTQQEDSAVYLCASSPNGRGYTDTQYFGPGTRLTVL.